This passage covers 30 T cell receptor beta chains from one sample sequenced in a study of human T cells and chemical hapten exposure. Time point specified: pre-sensitization, week 0. Sample treatment: therapeutic diphenylcyclopropenone sensitization with weekly scalp DPC. TCRdb redid the calling of the RACE reads with MiXCR, one entry per CDR3 protein. This table holds over 300,000 distinct CDR3 sequences, roughly 4.6% found once. The material was whole blood, obtained in connection with sensitization to the hapten diphenylcyclopropenone (DPC). The receptor set was obtained from a woman aged 45-65 years with alopecia areata. Some clones in this sample may be carry-over from other donors' samples.

This clonotype was recorded many times. The J gene is TRBJ1-1, the V gene TRBV11-2; no reliable D call. With 5 bases removed from V and 4 bases from J, the gap between germline ends came to 11 bases. CDR1 is SGHAT and CDR2 is FQNNGV in the germline V gene. CDR3 length: 13 residues. CDR3 in amino acids: CASSPMKGTEAFF. In DNA form, the CDR3 reads TGTGCCAGCAGCCCCATGAAGGGCACTGAAGCTTTCTTT.

Ten or more counts support this clonotype. The chain couples TRBV6-5 to TRBJ1-1, with D unclear. Trimming stripped 4 bases from V and 0 bases from J, with 9 bases between. Germline lookup yields CDR1 MNHEY and CDR2 SVGAGI. The length of the CDR3 is 14 residues. In DNA, the CDR3 is TGTGCCAGCAGTTTTGGGCAGGTGAACACTGAAGCTTTCTTT. Translation: CASSFGQVNTEAFF.

With respect to this clonotype: A read error is possible here, since a much larger clone lies one base away. The chain links TRBV19 to TRBJ2-7, with D possibly TRBD1 on 7 matching bases. The CDR3 covers 14 residues. V lost 11 bases and J 4 bases, leaving 21 bases between the germline ends. The germline gives CDR1 LNHDA, CDR2 SQIVND (reference sequence). This CDR3 reads CACHSQGTPYEQYF. The DNA of the CDR3 is TGTGCCTGCCACTCACAGGGGACTCCTTACGAGCAGTACTTC.

This clonotype was seen only a few times. The J gene is TRBJ2-2, the V gene TRBV27; D gene ambiguous. CDR1 is MNHEY and CDR2 is SMNVEV in the germline V gene (reference sequence). The CDR3 loop spans 13 amino acids. Trimming left V 3 bases short and J 3 bases short, with 5 bases between. The CDR3 sequence is CASSFGYTGELFF. The CDR3, as DNA: TGTGCCAGCAGTTTTGGGTACACCGGGGAGCTGTTTTTT.

This clonotype showed up just a few times. The J gene is TRBJ1-1, the V gene TRBV6-2 or TRBV6-3; D not certain. The CDR3 spans 13 residues. Germline V CDR1 and CDR2: MNHEY, SVGEGT. V lost 2 bases and J 3 bases, leaving 7 bases between the germline ends. The CDR3 reads CASSYGRYTEAFF. In DNA form, the CDR3 reads TGTGCCAGCAGTTACGGGCGATACACTGAAGCTTTCTTT.

This chain uses TRBV3-1 with TRBJ2-7; no clear D gene. This CDR3 comprises 12 residues. Germline CDR1 and CDR2: LGHDT and YNNKEL (reference sequence). CDR3 residues: CASSQGAGLVSV. The CDR3 DNA sequence: TGTGCCAGCAGCCAAGGAGCAGGTCTAGTAAGCGTC.

The CDR3 DNA is TGTGCCAGCAGTGAAGCGCTCGTGGGGACCTCCGATGAGCAGTTCTTC. Translation gives CASSEALVGTSDEQFF. The gene calls are TRBV6-1 and TRBJ2-1; TRBD1 or TRBD2 may be the D gene (5 bases each). This CDR3 is built from 16 residues. V was shortened by 0 bases and J by 8 bases, with 17 bases between the two germline ends. Germline CDR1 and CDR2: MNHNS and SASEGT.

This clonotype was detected ten times or more. This rearrangement joins TRBV6-5 to TRBJ1-6; a possible D gene is TRBD1 (5 bases). Looked up from germline, CDR1 is MNHEY and CDR2 is SVGAGI. The CDR3 sequence is 19 residues long. Deletions cut 0 bases from V and 0 bases from J, with 15 bases between. CDR3 nucleotide sequence: TGTGCCAGCAGTTACTCTAGCCTTGGGGCGAGCTCCTATAATTCACCCCTCCACTTT. Its translation: CASSYSSLGASSYNSPLHF.

This clonotype was counted between two and nine times. This chain connects TRBV7-9 to TRBJ1-4, with 7 nucleotides matching TRBD1. The CDR3 loop spans 17 amino acids. V shed 5 bases and J 0 bases; nucleotides not matched to a gene: 9. CDR1 and CDR2 (germline): SEHNR, FQNEAQ (reference sequence). CDR3: CASSPGQDLSTNEKLFF. For the CDR3, the DNA is TGTGCCAGCAGCCCTGGACAGGATTTATCAACTAATGAAAAACTGTTTTTT.

The chain recombines TRBV24-1 with TRBJ2-1, with 12 bases that match TRBD2. This CDR3 is 18 amino acids long. Per germline, CDR1 KGHDR and CDR2 SFDVKD. The J segment lost 7 bases and the V segment lost 4 bases, leaving 13 bases of the junction unmatched. The CDR3 spells CATSDPLPTSGSLNEQFF. CDR3 nucleotide sequence: TGTGCCACCAGTGACCCCCTCCCGACTAGCGGGAGTTTAAATGAGCAGTTCTTC.

In its sample, this clonotype was seen many times. This chain connects TRBV12-3 or TRBV12-4 to TRBJ1-1; no definite D call. The V end lost 3 bases, the J end lost 3 bases, and 5 bases lay between the germline ends. The CDR3 runs 12 residues. The CDR3 sequence is CASSFPDTEAFF. The CDR3 region has the DNA TGTGCCAGCAGTTTTCCGGACACTGAAGCTTTCTTT.

This clonotype was seen many times. The V call is TRBV18, the J call TRBJ1-3, with TRBD1 as a possible D gene (5 bases). CDR1 KGHSH and CDR2 LQKENI come from the germline V gene. This CDR3 has 15 residues. The germline V and J ends were trimmed by 6 bases and 6 bases, with 18 bases remaining between them. This CDR3 reads CASSTLPGPENTIYF. In nucleotides, the CDR3 is TGTGCCAGCTCTACCTTGCCAGGGCCTGAAAACACCATATATTTT.

The chain has TRBV20-1 and TRBJ2-1; possibly TRBD2 for D (7 bases). The germline V gene encodes CDR1 DFQATT and CDR2 SNEGSKA (reference sequence). This CDR3 is built from 14 residues. Between the trimmed V and J ends, which lost 6 bases and 9 bases, there was a span of 21 bases. In DNA form, the CDR3 reads TGCAGTGCGGAGGGGGGGGCGGATGGGATTGAGCAGTTCTTC. As protein: CSAEGGADGIEQFF.

The chain has TRBV29-1 and TRBJ2-7; 9 bases are shared with TRBD2. This CDR3 has 14 residues. Germline CDR1 is SQVTM and CDR2 is ANQGSEA. Trimming removed 1 base from V and 2 bases from J; junction bases left unmatched: 3. The CDR3 spells CSVEGLAGTYEQYF. As DNA, the CDR3 is TGCAGCGTTGAAGGGCTAGCGGGAACCTACGAGCAGTACTTC.

In this sample, this clonotype turned up many times. V and J are TRBV7-2 and TRBJ2-3; D possibly corresponds to TRBD2 (6 bases). Trimming removed 1 base from V and 5 bases from J, with 10 bases in between. This CDR3 is built from 14 residues. Germline CDR1 SGHTA, CDR2 FQGNSA. CDR3 region: CASSLETRGDTQYF. In nucleotides, the CDR3 is TGTGCCAGCAGCTTAGAGACTAGGGGAGATACGCAGTATTTT.

This clonotype came up many times. This sequence joins TRBV29-1 and TRBJ1-1; unclear D gene. Germline CDR1 SQVTM, CDR2 ANQGSEA. Trimming removed 0 bases from V and 9 bases from J, with 5 bases in between. This CDR3 contains 10 residues. Here the CDR3 reads CSVEEGKAFF. CDR3 nucleotide sequence: TGCAGCGTTGAAGAAGGGAAAGCTTTCTTT.

This clonotype was seen at least ten times. This chain connects TRBV21-1 to TRBJ2-7; the table's D call TRBD2 went unverified against the DNA. TRBV21-1 has pseudogene status. This CDR3 is 14 amino acids long. The CDR3 sequence: CASNRLAGPYEQYF. The CDR3 DNA is TGTGCCAGCAACAGACTAGCGGGGCCCTACGAGCAGTACTTC.

This clonotype occurred many times. This chain links TRBV7-9 with TRBJ1-1, with a possible D match to TRBD1 (6 bases). This CDR3 spans 14 amino acids. Germline lookup yields CDR1 SEHNR and CDR2 FQNEAQ (reference sequence). Trimming removed 5 bases from V and 0 bases from J, with 10 bases in between. CDR3 protein: CASSPRGMNTEAFF. CDR3 DNA sequence: TGTGCCAGCAGCCCCAGGGGAATGAACACTGAAGCTTTCTTT.

This chain links TRBV10-1 with TRBJ1-2; D is unresolved. Trimming stripped 5 bases from V and 4 bases from J, with 11 bases between. This CDR3 is 13 amino acids long. Germline CDR1 reads WNHNN; CDR2 reads SYGVQD (reference sequence). The CDR3 here is CASSPSRFYGYTF. In nucleotides, the CDR3 is TGCGCCAGCAGTCCCTCACGATTCTATGGCTACACCTTC.

The sample holds many counts of this clonotype. V and J are TRBV27 and TRBJ2-6; TRBD2 matches at 8 bases. Germline loops: CDR1 MNHEY, CDR2 SMNVEV (reference sequence). The CDR3 is 14 amino acids. V lost 8 bases to trimming and J lost 3 bases; unmatched junction nucleotides: 3. CDR3 nucleotides: TGTGCCAGCGCAGCGGGAGTTGGGGCCAACGTCCTGACTTTC. The encoded protein is CASAAGVGANVLTF. Full variable domain (outside the CDR3, taken from reference TRBV27 and TRBJ2-6): EAQVTQNPRYLITVTGKKLTVTCSQNMNHEYMSWYRQDPGLGLRQIYYSMNVEVTDKGDVPEGYKVSRKEKRNFPLILESPSPNQTSLYFCASAAGVGANVLTFGAGSRLTVL.

The table lists this clonotype with many counts. V usage is TRBV7-3 and J usage is TRBJ1-1, with a weak D call TRBD1 (5 bases). The CDR3 consists of 13 residues. The V gene's germline CDR1 is SGHTA and CDR2 FQGTGA. Trimming left V 7 bases short and J 4 bases short, with 13 bases between. The CDR3 here is CASKGRAGTEAFF. CDR3 DNA sequence: TGTGCCAGCAAGGGCAGGGCTGGCACTGAAGCTTTCTTT. The whole variable domain, remainder taken from reference TRBV7-3 and TRBJ1-1, is GAGVSQTPSNKVTEKGKYVELRCDPISGHTALYWYRQSLGQGPEFLIYFQGTGAADDSGLPNDRFFAVRPEGSVSTLKIQRTERGDSAVYLCASKGRAGTEAFFGQGTRLTVV.

This clonotype came up many times. The V gene is TRBV12-3 or TRBV12-4, the J gene TRBJ2-1; 10 positions match TRBD2. This CDR3 has 16 amino acids. With 5 bases clipped from V and 10 bases from J, the junction kept 14 bases outside the gene matches. The CDR3 bases are TGTGCCAGCAGTCCTCTAGGAGCGGGGGGGCCAAGGGAGCAGTTCTTC. This encodes CASSPLGAGGPREQFF.

The V gene is TRBV6-6, the J gene TRBJ2-3; the D gene is possibly TRBD1 (5 bases). Trimming removed 2 bases at V and 1 base at J, with 7 bases between. CDR1 is MNHNY, CDR2 SVGAGI, per germline (reference sequence). CDR3 length equals 14 residues. CDR3 bases: TGTGCCAGCAGTTACGGGGCAGGCACAGATACGCAGTATTTT. It yields the protein CASSYGAGTDTQYF.

This clonotype was seen many times. The rearrangement joins TRBV4-1 to TRBJ2-1; TRBD2 matches 11 bases. The CDR3 has 17 residues. The V and J ends lost 4 bases and 8 bases, in that order; junction bases with no gene match: 13. Germline V lookup: CDR1 MGHRA, CDR2 YSYEKL. This chain's CDR3 is CASSPGGIAGGPDEQFF. The CDR3 bases are TGCGCCAGCAGCCCAGGGGGGATAGCGGGAGGGCCGGATGAGCAGTTCTTC.

This clonotype came up many times. The genes are TRBV5-4 and TRBJ2-7; 9 nucleotides match TRBD1. The CDR3 consists of 14 residues. The trim removed 1 base at V and 7 bases at J, leaving 6 bases unmatched. Germline CDR1 reads SGHNT; CDR2 reads YYREEE (reference sequence). CDR3 DNA sequence: TGTGCCAGCAGCTTGCCGGGACAGGGTAGAGAGCAGTACTTC. It yields the protein CASSLPGQGREQYF.

V and J are TRBV14 and TRBJ2-3; tentatively, D is TRBD2 (5 bases). The CDR3 length is 13 residues. CDR1 is SGHDN, CDR2 FVKESK, per germline. V was cut by 4 bases and J by 4 bases, with 9 bases left in between. CDR3 protein: CASSPGRPDTQYF. The CDR3 region has the DNA TGTGCCAGCAGCCCGGGAAGGCCAGATACGCAGTATTTT.

The sample holds many counts of this clonotype. At one boundary the junction diverges from the germline segment, which might be a read error. The chain uses TRBV7-9 and TRBJ2-7, with D unresolved. Looked up from germline, CDR1 is SEHNR and CDR2 is FQNEAQ (reference sequence). CDR3 length equals 11 residues. The CDR3 loop is CASSLDREQYF. The CDR3 DNA sequence: TGCGCCAGCAGCCTCGATCGGGAGCAGTACTTC.

Written as DNA, the CDR3 is TGTGCCAGCAGTTATTCACAGGGTACGACTGAAGCTTTCTTT. Protein product: CASSYSQGTTEAFF. This chain uses TRBV6-6 with TRBJ1-1; tentative D call: TRBD1 (6 bases). The CDR3 sequence is 14 residues long. Germline V gene lookup returns CDR1 MNHNY and CDR2 SVGAGI (reference sequence). The germline V and J ends were trimmed by 3 bases and 5 bases, with 13 bases remaining between them.

The V gene is TRBV3-1, the J gene TRBJ2-1; TRBD2 might be the D (6 bases). Trimming took 4 bases from V and 4 from J, leaving 20 bases between them. Germline V CDR1 and CDR2: LGHDT, YNNKEL (reference sequence). This CDR3 has 17 amino acids. The CDR3 region is CASSPRSGLSIYNEQFF. The CDR3 nucleotides are TGTGCCAGCAGCCCGCGGTCGGGACTCTCCATTTACAATGAGCAGTTCTTC.

The table lists this clonotype with many counts. The J gene is TRBJ1-1, the V gene TRBV5-1; TRBD1 aligns across 7 bases. Germline V CDR1 and CDR2: SGHRS, YFSETQ. The V gene end was trimmed by 2 bases and the J gene end by 2 bases; junction bases not matched to a gene: 6. The CDR3 loop spans 15 amino acids. DNA for the CDR3: TGCGCCAGCAGCTTTTTAGCAGGGGGAAACACTGAAGCTTTCTTT. Its translation is CASSFLAGGNTEAFF.